Each of the 21 T cell receptor beta chains below was sequenced from the same sample in a study of blood T cell repertoires in COVID-19. TCRdb's copy holds only in-frame clones and misses some; the assay was immunoSEQ multiplex PCR. The table lists around 230,000 clones, under 90% of them singletons, with around 4% in the top ten. Sequenced input: PBMCs or T cells enriched from blood (not recorded which). All receptors come from a woman in her 30s with acute COVID-19.

The chain employs TRBV25-1 and TRBJ2-7; 11 nucleotides agree with TRBD1. The V and J ends lost 6 bases and 4 bases, in that order; junction bases with no gene match: 2. There are 13 residues in the CDR3. The V gene's germline CDR1 is MGHDK and CDR2 SYGVNS. The CDR3 reads CASRGDRGYEQYF. The CDR3 nucleotides are TGTGCCAGCAGGGGGGACAGGGGGTACGAGCAGTACTTC.

The chain carries TRBV19 and TRBJ2-1, with a tentative D call TRBD2 (6 bases). Germline V CDR1 and CDR2: LNHDA, SQIVND (reference sequence). V lost 4 bases and J lost 4, with 14 bases in between. The CDR3 consists of 15 residues. The CDR3, as DNA: TGTGCCAGTAGTACCCCCGGGGGATCTTACAATGAGCAGTTCTTC. This encodes CASSTPGGSYNEQFF.

This chain uses TRBV28 with TRBJ1-1; TRBD1 might be the D (6 bases). Germline loops: CDR1 MDHEN, CDR2 SYDVKM. The V gene lost 7 bases and the J gene lost 4 bases, with 19 bases spanning the gap. The CDR3 loop spans 15 amino acids. CDR3 bases: TGTGCCAGCACTAATCCCAGGGGCCAAGGCACTGAAGCTTTCTTT. It yields the protein CASTNPRGQGTEAFF. Supplemented by reference TRBV28 and TRBJ1-1, the full variable domain reads DVKVTQSSRYLVKRTGEKVFLECVQDMDHENMFWYRQDPGLGLRLIYFSYDVKMKEKGDIPEGYSVSREKKERFSLILESASTNQTSMYLCASTNPRGQGTEAFFGQGTRLTVV.

The chain carries TRBV5-4 and TRBJ1-4; 8 bases match TRBD1. Germline-derived CDR1 and CDR2 are SGHNT and YYREEE (reference sequence). The CDR3 totals 14 residues. Trimming at V came to 3 bases and at J to 7 bases, leaving 5 bases not matched to a gene. The CDR3 spells CASSSTGGSEKLFF. As DNA, the CDR3 is TGTGCCAGCAGCTCCACAGGGGGTAGTGAAAAACTGTTTTTT.

The gene calls are TRBV6-2 or TRBV6-3 and TRBJ2-4; D is possibly TRBD1 (5 bases). This CDR3 contains 15 residues. Germline loops: CDR1 MNHEY, CDR2 SVGEGT. The V end lost 5 bases, the J end lost 3 bases, and 14 bases lay between the germline ends. The CDR3 loop is CASSARAQGKNIQYF. CDR3 sequence (DNA): TGTGCCAGCAGTGCCCGGGCCCAGGGCAAAAACATTCAGTACTTC.

The rearrangement joins TRBV7-3 to TRBJ2-7; 7 bases match TRBD1. J lost 3 bases, V lost 5 bases, and 10 bases had no gene match. In germline, CDR1 is SGHTA, CDR2 FQGTGA. The CDR3 loop spans 15 amino acids. The CDR3 reads CASSLGQADVYEQYF. CDR3 DNA sequence: TGTGCCAGCAGCCTTGGACAGGCCGATGTCTACGAGCAGTACTTC.

V and J are TRBV19 and TRBJ1-4; D possibly corresponds to TRBD1 (5 bases). This CDR3 region has 15 residues. V lost 5 bases and J lost 0, with 10 bases in between. Germline V gives CDR1 LNHDA, CDR2 SQIVND (reference sequence). The CDR3 DNA sequence: TGTGCCAGTAGTTCGGGACTTTCAACTAATGAAAAACTGTTTTTT. As protein: CASSSGLSTNEKLFF.

This chain links TRBV5-1 with TRBJ1-4, with D unclear. V gave up 2 bases and J gave up 5 bases, with 10 bases separating them. The germline CDR1 and CDR2 sequences are SGHRS and YFSETQ. The CDR3 is made up of 14 amino acids. In DNA, the CDR3 is TGCGCCAGCAGCTTTTTGGGTAGCAATGAAAAACTGTTTTTT. This encodes CASSFLGSNEKLFF.

This clone was observed a few times. The gene calls are TRBV5-4 and TRBJ1-3; TRBD1 aligns across 7 bases. J lost 1 base, V lost 4 bases, and 8 bases had no gene match. Germline lookup yields CDR1 SGHNT and CDR2 YYREEE (reference sequence). This CDR3 has 16 residues. The CDR3 is CASSPTGEGSGNTIYF. The CDR3 DNA follows: TGTGCCAGCAGCCCCACAGGGGAAGGATCTGGAAACACCATATATTTT.

The chain couples TRBV20-1 to TRBJ2-5, with 8 nucleotides matching TRBD1. V lost 4 bases, J lost 7 bases, and 8 bases stayed unmatched. The CDR3 extends over 13 amino acids. Germline V lookup: CDR1 DFQATT, CDR2 SNEGSKA (reference sequence). CDR3 bases: TGCAGTGCTACTGACAGGGGCGTGGGGACCCAGTACTTC. It codes for CSATDRGVGTQYF.

CDR3 bases: TGTGCCAGCAGCCGGGGACTAGCGGGGAGGACAGATACGCAGTATTTT. Encoded protein: CASSRGLAGRTDTQYF. The chain combines TRBV14 with TRBJ2-3, with TRBD2 matching over 13 bases. J gave up 3 bases and V 4 bases, and 4 bases lay outside the gene matches. The germline gives CDR1 SGHDN, CDR2 FVKESK. The CDR3 spans 16 residues.

The V call is TRBV18, the J call TRBJ1-1; 7 bases map to TRBD1. Germline V CDR1 and CDR2: KGHSH, LQKENI. V lost 6 bases, J lost 0 bases, and 10 bases stayed unmatched. The CDR3 runs 16 residues. The DNA of the CDR3 is TGTGCCAGCTCCCTGGGACAGCAAGCCCTGAACACTGAAGCTTTCTTT. The encoded protein is CASSLGQQALNTEAFF. The full variable domain, in which reference TRBV18 and TRBJ1-1 provide the parts outside the CDR3, is NAGVMQNPRHLVRRRGQEARLRCSPMKGHSHVYWYRQLPEEGLKFMVYLQKENIIDESGMPKERFSAEFPKEGPSILRIQQVVRGDSAAYFCASSLGQQALNTEAFFGQGTRLTVV.

The V and J genes are TRBV6-5 and TRBJ2-4; a possible D gene is TRBD1 (5 bases). The V and J ends lost 4 bases and 7 bases respectively, with 14 bases between them. The CDR3 is 14 residues long. Germline V gives CDR1 MNHEY, CDR2 SVGAGI. CDR3 sequence reads: CASSSQGPANIQYF. The CDR3 DNA is TGTGCCAGCAGTTCCCAGGGCCCTGCCAACATTCAGTACTTC.

The chain employs TRBV2 and TRBJ1-1; a possible D gene is TRBD1 (6 bases). The CDR3 covers 15 residues. Per the germline V gene, CDR1 is SNHLY and CDR2 is FYNNEI. Trimming stripped 4 bases from V and 4 bases from J, with 16 bases between. The chain's CDR3 is CASSGAQGWGTEAFF. The DNA for the CDR3 is TGTGCCAGCAGTGGAGCACAGGGATGGGGCACTGAAGCTTTCTTT.

The rearrangement joins TRBV7-2 to TRBJ1-5, with D unresolved. The germline V and J ends were trimmed by 5 bases and 0 bases, with 14 bases remaining between them. Germline loops: CDR1 SGHTA, CDR2 FQGNSA. This CDR3 is 16 amino acids long. The CDR3 reads CASSPIGGYSNQPQHF. DNA of the CDR3: TGTGCCAGCAGCCCAATAGGAGGTTATAGCAATCAGCCCCAGCATTTT. The variable domain in full, completed from reference TRBV7-2 and TRBJ1-5, reads GAGVSQSPSNKVTEKGKDVELRCDPISGHTALYWYRQSLGQGLEFLIYFQGNSAPDKSGLPSDRFSAERTGGSVSTLTIQRTQQEDSAVYLCASSPIGGYSNQPQHFGDGTRLSIL.

This clone was recorded only once. The chain is built from TRBV7-9 and TRBJ2-3; D is perhaps TRBD2 (6 bases). The CDR3 is 17 residues long. Looked up from germline, CDR1 is SEHNR and CDR2 is FQNEAQ (reference sequence). Between the trimmed V and J ends, which lost 4 bases and 2 bases, there was a span of 19 bases. The CDR3 DNA is TGTGCCAGCAGCTCACTTCCACGGGGGACGACCACAGATACGCAGTATTTT. As protein: CASSSLPRGTTTDTQYF. The whole variable domain, filled in from reference TRBV7-9 and TRBJ2-3, reads DTGVSQNPRHKITKRGQNVTFRCDPISEHNRLYWYRQTLGQGPEFLTYFQNEAQLEKSRLLSDRFSAERPKGSFSTLEIQRTEQGDSAMYLCASSSLPRGTTTDTQYFGPGTRLTVL.

The chain couples TRBV5-1 to TRBJ2-1; D possibly corresponds to TRBD2 (6 bases). Looked up from germline, CDR1 is SGHRS and CDR2 is YFSETQ. Deletions cut 4 bases from V and 0 bases from J, with 14 bases between. This CDR3 spans 16 amino acids. CDR3 sequence: CASSIRGSSSYNEQFF. CDR3 nucleotides: TGCGCCAGCAGCATCCGGGGGTCAAGCTCCTACAATGAGCAGTTCTTC.

This chain joins TRBV29-1 and TRBJ2-6; no clear D. Trimming pared 3 bases from V and 1 base from J, leaving 4 bases between. Germline lookup yields CDR1 SQVTM and CDR2 ANQGSEA. The CDR3 extends over 13 amino acids. The DNA for the CDR3 is TGCAGCGTTGAGGAGTCTGGGGCCAACGTCCTGACTTTC. It is translated as CSVEESGANVLTF.

This clone appeared a single time. This rearrangement joins TRBV2 to TRBJ1-5; D may be TRBD1 (6 bases). CDR3 length: 15 residues. Germline V gives CDR1 SNHLY, CDR2 FYNNEI. V was clipped by 4 bases and J by 2 bases, with 12 bases between them. The CDR3 reads CASSAWGPGNQPQHF. The CDR3 DNA follows: TGTGCCAGCAGTGCCTGGGGGCCAGGCAATCAGCCCCAGCATTTT.

This clone was seen more than once but under ten times. V usage is TRBV7-3 and J usage is TRBJ2-1; 14 nucleotides line up with TRBD2. Germline CDR1 SGHTA, CDR2 FQGTGA. The CDR3 sequence is 16 residues long. The trim removed 5 bases at V and 8 bases at J, leaving 8 bases unmatched. The DNA for the CDR3 is TGTGCCAGCAGCCCACGACTAGCGGGGGGGTCCGATGAGCAGTTCTTC. The encoded protein is CASSPRLAGGSDEQFF.

The V call is TRBV6-6, the J call TRBJ2-1; unclear D gene. Germline CDR1 is MNHNY and CDR2 is SVGAGI (reference sequence). The CDR3 has 14 amino acids. Deletions cut 6 bases from V and 3 bases from J, with 12 bases between. CDR3 protein: CASSEPLVYNEQFF. DNA for the CDR3: TGTGCCAGCAGCGAACCCCTAGTCTACAATGAGCAGTTCTTC.